Each of the 19 T cell receptor beta chains below was sequenced from the same sample in a study of T cells in Graves' hyperthyroidism and ophthalmopathy. RNA transcripts gave rise to amplified TCR beta CDR3 regions. The HTBI primer set drove a first-round RT-PCR of the TCR CDR3. TCRdb called the multiplex PCR reads again in MiXCR, with one record for every CDR3 protein. This table holds around 350,000 distinct CDR3 sequences, about 13% found once. Sequencing was done on a sample of blood. These receptor sequences come from a woman aged 18-35 years with Graves' hyperthyroidism.

This clonotype was recorded many times. This sequence joins TRBV6-1 and TRBJ2-7, with a possible D match to TRBD2 (6 bases). Germline CDR1 is MNHNS and CDR2 is SASEGT. The V end lost 6 bases, the J end lost 2 bases, and 20 bases lay between the germline ends. This CDR3 region has 16 residues. The CDR3 bases are TGTGCCAGCAGGTTTTCCGGGGGTAGCGTAACCTACGAGCAGTACTTC. Translation: CASRFSGGSVTYEQYF.

This clonotype was seen ten or more times. V usage is TRBV18 and J usage is TRBJ1-1; D gene uncertain. Per the germline V gene, CDR1 is KGHSH and CDR2 is LQKENI. The CDR3 extends over 16 amino acids. Trimming cost V 2 bases and J 0 bases, with 13 bases left between them. CDR3 protein: CASSPKISTMNTEAFF. CDR3 in DNA: TGTGCCAGCTCACCAAAAATCTCGACAATGAACACTGAAGCTTTCTTT.

V and J are TRBV18 and TRBJ2-2; D possibly corresponds to TRBD2 (7 bases). There are 16 residues in the CDR3. Germline CDR1 and CDR2: KGHSH and LQKENI. V was shortened by 2 bases and J by 4 bases, with 14 bases between the two germline ends. CDR3 region: CASSPGEGDATGELFF. The CDR3 DNA follows: TGTGCCAGCTCACCAGGGGAGGGGGACGCCACCGGGGAGCTGTTTTTT.

The sample holds a few counts of this clonotype. This sequence joins TRBV19 and TRBJ2-1, with 12 bases aligning to TRBD2. CDR1 and CDR2 from the germline V gene are LNHDA and SQIVND (reference sequence). This CDR3 spans 16 amino acids. Trimming removed 0 bases from V and 8 bases from J; junction bases left unmatched: 5. DNA of the CDR3: TGTGCCAGTAGTATAGATGGACTAGCGGGGTTAGATGAGCAGTTCTTC. Protein: CASSIDGLAGLDEQFF.

This clonotype has ten or more counts. The gene calls are TRBV7-9 and TRBJ1-1; tentative D call: TRBD1 (6 bases). Germline V gene lookup returns CDR1 SEHNR and CDR2 FQNEAQ (reference sequence). This CDR3 contains 12 residues. Trimming shortened V by 11 bases and J by 1 base, and 11 bases separated the two germline ends. The CDR3 DNA sequence: TGTGCCGGGGAGGGGGAGAACACTGAAGCTTTCTTT. This translates into CAGEGENTEAFF.

This clonotype was seen ten or more times. The rearrangement uses TRBV27 and TRBJ2-1, with D perhaps TRBD2 (6 bases). Germline CDR1 and CDR2: MNHEY and SMNVEV (reference sequence). The CDR3 sequence is 16 residues long. The V end lost 7 bases, the J end lost 2 bases, and 18 bases lay between the germline ends. This CDR3 reads CASKEVGGPTYNEQFF. The CDR3 nucleotides read TGTGCCAGCAAGGAGGTTGGAGGGCCGACCTACAATGAGCAGTTCTTC.

V gene TRBV4-3 combines with J gene TRBJ1-6; unclear D gene. Between the trimmed V and J ends, which lost 0 bases and 11 bases, there was a span of 14 bases. The germline CDR1 and CDR2 sequences are LGHNA and YSLEER. There are 15 residues in the CDR3. For the CDR3, the DNA is TGCGCCAGCAGCCAAGAACCCCAACTCGGACCACCCCTCCACTTT. Protein: CASSQEPQLGPPLHF.

The sample holds many counts of this clonotype. The chain joins TRBV7-2 to TRBJ1-2, with 7 bases that match TRBD1. Germline assignment: CDR1 SGHTA and CDR2 FQGNSA. The CDR3 is 15 amino acids. V lost 1 base, J lost 13 bases, and 15 bases stayed unmatched. The CDR3 DNA is TGTGCCAGCAGCTTAGTAGTGGAGGGGGCGACGGTGAGCACCTTC. Translation gives CASSLVVEGATVSTF.

This clonotype was seen at least ten times. The V call is TRBV3-1, the J call TRBJ1-1; 7 bases line up with TRBD1. The CDR3 has 15 residues. The junction had 9 bases not matched to a gene; V was cut back by 5 bases and J by 3 bases. Germline V gene sequence: CDR1 LGHDT, CDR2 YNNKEL (reference sequence). The CDR3 bases are TGTGCCAGCAGCGCCTGGCGAGGGGGCCACACTGAAGCTTTCTTT. Translating gives CASSAWRGGHTEAFF.

This clonotype was recorded at least ten times. CDR3 sequence (DNA): TGTGCCAGCAGTGAACCCCGGGGGCACCCGAGCACCGGGGAGCTGTTTTTT. Translated: CASSEPRGHPSTGELFF. The rearrangement joins TRBV6-1 to TRBJ2-2; D may match TRBD1 or TRBD2 (6 bases each). V lost 2 bases and J 4 bases, leaving 17 bases between the germline ends. Germline V gene data show CDR1 as MNHNS and CDR2 as SASEGT. The length of the CDR3 is 17 residues.

This clonotype was observed a handful of times. The rearrangement joins TRBV7-2 to TRBJ2-1, with 10 bases fitting TRBD2. The CDR3 has 16 amino acids. Unmatched junction bases numbered 9, after V lost 2 bases and J lost 8 bases. The germline CDR1 and CDR2 sequences are SGHTA and FQGNSA. Here the CDR3 DNA reads TGTGCCAGCAGCTTAAGGCGCCTAGCGGGAGTTTATGAGCAGTTCTTC. Translating it yields CASSLRRLAGVYEQFF.

This chain links TRBV12-3 or TRBV12-4 with TRBJ1-1, with D perhaps matching TRBD1 (6 bases). CDR3 size: 17 residues. The V end was cut by 5 bases, the J end by 3 bases, with 22 bases between. The CDR3 DNA follows: TGTGCCAGCAGTCCTGTCCCGGGACACCGGAGGGACACTGAAGCTTTCTTT. Protein: CASSPVPGHRRDTEAFF.

The sample holds a few counts of this clonotype. The rearrangement links TRBV24-1 to TRBJ1-2; possible D gene TRBD1, 5 bases. CDR3 length equals 13 residues. V was cut by 5 bases and J by 8 bases, with 14 bases left in between. Germline V gives CDR1 KGHDR, CDR2 SFDVKD. In DNA, the CDR3 is TGTGCCACCAGTGGCGGATCTAGGGGCGGCTACACCTTC. Translating gives CATSGGSRGGYTF.

This clonotype was seen more than once but under ten times. The junction shows a germline mismatch at one end, possibly a read error. This chain links TRBV5-1 with TRBJ2-1; 13 nucleotides align to TRBD2. The CDR3 totals 19 residues. The germline gives CDR1 SGHRS, CDR2 YFSETQ. For the CDR3, the DNA is TGCGCCAGCAGCCCTCGACTAGCGGGAGGACTCGTCTCCTACAATGATCAGTTCTTC. Its protein product is CASSPRLAGGLVSYNDQFF. Full variable domain (outside the CDR3, taken from reference TRBV5-1 and TRBJ2-1): KAGVTQTPRYLIKTRGQQVTLSCSPISGHRSVSWYQQTPGQGLQFLFEYFSETQRNKGNFPGRFSGRQFSNSRSEMNVSTLELGDSALYLCASSPRLAGGLVSYNDQFFGPGTRLTVL.

To note about this clonotype: The final CDR3 position lacks the conserved phenylalanine or tryptophan, pointing to a likely read error. The rearrangement links TRBV9 to TRBJ1-1; D gene unclear. Trimming cost V 2 bases and J 4 bases, with 9 bases left between them. Germline CDR1 reads SGDLS; CDR2 reads YYNGEE. This CDR3 is built from 13 residues. In DNA, the CDR3 is TGTGCCAGCAGCGTGCAGGCGACCACTGAAGCTTTCCTT. Its protein is CASSVQATTEAFL.

This clonotype was counted between two and nine times. V is TRBV20-1 and J is TRBJ1-2; D perhaps matches TRBD1 (6 bases). The ends were cut back, 1 base at V and 12 bases at J, with 15 bases in the middle. This CDR3 has 12 residues. CDR1 and CDR2 (germline): DFQATT, SNEGSKA (reference sequence). The CDR3 loop is CSARGAAWTDTF. Here the CDR3 DNA reads TGCAGTGCTAGAGGGGCGGCTTGGACAGACACCTTC.

This clonotype was detected many times. The chain joins TRBV5-1 to TRBJ1-2; 7 nucleotides align to TRBD1. The V gene's germline CDR1 is SGHRS and CDR2 YFSETQ. The ends lost 4 bases at V and 8 bases at J; junction bases unmatched: 17. The CDR3 sequence is 16 residues long. This CDR3 is CASSPGGPTGVGGYTF. The CDR3 nucleotides are TGCGCCAGCAGCCCGGGGGGGCCTACAGGGGTAGGCGGCTACACCTTC.

This clonotype was recorded at least ten times. The chain uses TRBV7-9 and TRBJ2-2; D not certain. The CDR3 spans 15 residues. The germline CDR1 and CDR2 sequences are SEHNR and FQNEAQ (reference sequence). Trimming left V 11 bases short and J 6 bases short, with 22 bases between. The CDR3 DNA is TGTGCCTGCGGTGGCGGCGATCTCTACGCCGGGGAGCTGTTTTTT. It codes for CACGGGDLYAGELFF.

This clonotype was seen many times. The V call is TRBV7-3, the J call TRBJ1-6; D is ambiguous. The CDR3 spans 14 residues. Deletions cut 2 bases from V and 4 bases from J, with 6 bases between. Germline V gene data show CDR1 as SGHTA and CDR2 as FQGTGA. CDR3 sequence (DNA): TGTGCCAGCAGCTTAGAGCGGTATAATTCACCCCTCCACTTT. Translation: CASSLERYNSPLHF.